A selection of T cell receptor beta chains follows, all from one sample in a study of T cell changes during pregnancy in multiple sclerosis. The method was immunoSEQ multiplex PCR; TCRdb's version includes in-frame clones alone and lacks a portion of them. The table shows approximately 30,000 clones, with 75% to 90% occurring only once. This material consisted of CD4+ T cells from peripheral blood mononuclear cells, taken in the first trimester of pregnancy. These receptors all come from a female donor in good health, enrolled as a control in a pregnancy study. CDR3s include the opening cysteine and the closing phenylalanine or tryptophan. Each record gives: CDR3 DNA, CDR3 protein, D gene, J gene, clone size, CDR3 length, V gene. A D gene is named only where the DNA matches it firmly. Size values are once, few and many counts, or a class for expanded clones, and some rows have none.

TGCGCCAGCAGTGACCCCTCGAGAGCCCTTGGGGGGGATACGCAGTATTTT	CASSDPSRALGGDTQYF	.	TRBJ2-3	.	17	TRBV5-1
TGTGCCAGCAGCGCGGACAGGAACACTGAAGCTTTCTTT	CASSADRNTEAFF	.	TRBJ1-1	.	13	TRBV11-2
TGTGCCTGGAGCGTACCAGAGACGGGCTATGGCTACACCTTC	CAWSVPETGYGYTF	.	TRBJ1-2	.	14	TRBV30
TGTGCCAGCAGCTTGGCTCCGGGACTAGCGGGCAGCTCCTACGAGCAGTACTTC	CASSLAPGLAGSSYEQYF	TRBD2	TRBJ2-7	once	18	TRBV7-9
TGTGCCACCAGCAGAGATGAGGCTAGCGGGAGAAATGAGCAGTTCTTC	CATSRDEASGRNEQFF	TRBD2	TRBJ2-1	.	16	TRBV15
TGTGCCAGCTCACAGACTAGCGGGACTAGCACAGATACGCAGTATTTT	CASSQTSGTSTDTQYF	TRBD2	TRBJ2-3	.	16	TRBV18
TGTGCCAGCAGCGCGACTAGCGAAGCCACGTTAGATACGCAGTATTTT	CASSATSEATLDTQYF	TRBD2	TRBJ2-3	.	16	TRBV2
TGCAGTGCTGGGACATCCCATGAGCAGTTCTTC	CSAGTSHEQFF	.	TRBJ2-1	.	11	TRBV20-1
TGTGCCAGCAGTGATGGTTTGGCAGGGGGCAACGGGGAGCTGTTTTTT	CASSDGLAGGNGELFF	TRBD1	TRBJ2-2	.	16	TRBV25-1
TGTGCCTGGAGTGTACCCCTGGGACAGGGTCTTGAAGACACCATATATTTT	CAWSVPLGQGLEDTIYF	TRBD1	TRBJ1-3	.	17	TRBV30
TGTGCCAGCAGTACCTCACAGGTATTCTATGGCTACACCTTC	CASSTSQVFYGYTF	.	TRBJ1-2	.	14	TRBV28
TGTGCCACCAGCAGAGATAGAACAGGGGGCAGCGAAAAACTGTTTTTT	CATSRDRTGGSEKLFF	TRBD1	TRBJ1-4	.	16	TRBV15
TGTGCCAGCAGCCTCCTCTCGACAGGGGGCGGAAACACCATATATTTT	CASSLLSTGGGNTIYF	TRBD1	TRBJ1-3	.	16	TRBV28
TGTGCCAGCGATGCAGGGGCAGATACGCAGTATTTT	CASDAGADTQYF	.	TRBJ2-3	.	12	TRBV18
TGTGCCAGCAGCTTAAAGGGAGGAGGACCCCAGCATTTT	CASSLKGGGPQHF	.	TRBJ1-5	.	13	TRBV7-9
TGTGCCACCTCGGGAGATTCACCCCTCCACTTT	CATSGDSPLHF	.	TRBJ1-6	few	11	TRBV2
TGTGCCAGCAACCGGGCAGGGGGAAACACTGAAGCTTTCTTT	CASNRAGGNTEAFF	TRBD1	TRBJ1-1	.	14	TRBV6-1
TGTGCCAGCAGCTCGGGACAGGGGGAAGGCGGCTACACCTTC	CASSSGQGEGGYTF	TRBD1	TRBJ1-2	.	14	TRBV7-9
TGTGCCAGCAAGAGAGCTAGCAATCAGCCCCAGCATTTT	CASKRASNQPQHF	.	TRBJ1-5	.	13	TRBV21-1
TGTGCCAGTTCCAGCGGGGGCCACACAGATACGCAGTATTTT	CASSSGGHTDTQYF	TRBD2	TRBJ2-3	.	14	TRBV19
TGTGCCAGCAGTTTAGGGACTAGCGGGTCCTACGAGCAGTACTTC	CASSLGTSGSYEQYF	TRBD2	TRBJ2-7	.	15	TRBV27
TGTGCCAGCAGCATCGTCCAGGGGGCGCTTGGGGAGACCCAGTACTTC	CASSIVQGALGETQYF	TRBD1	TRBJ2-5	.	16	TRBV7-2
TGTGCCAGCAGTCGGGACAGGCTCTACGAGCAGTACTTC	CASSRDRLYEQYF	TRBD1	TRBJ2-7	.	13	TRBV2
TGTGCCAGCAGTTTAGCAGGGTCCCTTCTTGGTAACTATGGCTACACCTTC	CASSLAGSLLGNYGYTF	.	TRBJ1-2	.	17	TRBV28